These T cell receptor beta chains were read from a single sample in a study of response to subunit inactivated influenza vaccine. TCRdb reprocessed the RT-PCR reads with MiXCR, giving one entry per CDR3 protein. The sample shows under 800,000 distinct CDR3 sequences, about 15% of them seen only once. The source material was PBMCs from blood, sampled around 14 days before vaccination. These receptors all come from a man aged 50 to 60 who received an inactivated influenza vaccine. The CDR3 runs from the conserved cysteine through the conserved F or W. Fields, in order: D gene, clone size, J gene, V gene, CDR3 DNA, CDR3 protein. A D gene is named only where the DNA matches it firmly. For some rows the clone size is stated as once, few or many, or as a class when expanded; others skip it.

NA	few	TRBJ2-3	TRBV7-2	TGTGCCAGCAGCTTGCCGCTAGATACGCAGTATTTT	CASSLPLDTQYF
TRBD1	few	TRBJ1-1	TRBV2	TGTGCCAGCAGGACAGGGTTTTCCACTGAAGCTTTCTTT	CASRTGFSTEAFF
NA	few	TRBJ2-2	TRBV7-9	TGTGCCAGCAGCTTAGGAGCGGTGAACACCGGGGAGCTGTTTTTT	CASSLGAVNTGELFF
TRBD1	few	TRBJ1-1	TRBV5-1	TGCGCCAGCAGCACGGGGACAGAGAACACTGAAGCTTTCTTT	CASSTGTENTEAFF
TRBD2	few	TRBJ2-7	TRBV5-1	TGCGCCAGCAGCTGGACCGGGACTAGCGGGAGACGGGAGCAGTACTTC	CASSWTGTSGRREQYF
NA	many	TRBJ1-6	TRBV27	TGTGCCAGCAGTTTAGATTTCGTTTCACCCCTCCACTTT	CASSLDFVSPLHF
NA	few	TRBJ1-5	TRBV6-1	TGTGCCAGCAGACCGGAGGGGAGAGGGTTGCGACAGCCCCAGCATTTT	CASRPEGRGLRQPQHF
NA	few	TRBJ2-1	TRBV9	TGTGCCAGCAGCGTAGCCAGCAGATCCTACAATGAGCAGTTCTTC	CASSVASRSYNEQFF
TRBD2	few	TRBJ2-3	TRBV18	TGTGCCAGCTCACCCGGGAGGGCCTTATCGAGCACAGATACGCAGTATTTT	CASSPGRALSSTDTQYF
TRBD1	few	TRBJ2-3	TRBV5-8	TGTGCCAGCAGCAGAATCCAGGGGGCTGGCACAGATACGCAGTATTTT	CASSRIQGAGTDTQYF
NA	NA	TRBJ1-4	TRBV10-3	TGTGCCATCAGTGACGGGGGTGGGGTTGAAAAACTGTTTTTT	CAISDGGGVEKLFF
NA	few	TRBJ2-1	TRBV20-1	TGCAGTGCTAGGGTATCGAGAGGCCCCTACAATGAGCAGTTCTTC	CSARVSRGPYNEQFF
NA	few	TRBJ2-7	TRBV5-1	TGCGCCAGCAGGCTCGTCAGCTCCTACGAGCAGTACTTC	CASRLVSSYEQYF
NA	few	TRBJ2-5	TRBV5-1	TGCGCCAGCAGCTTGGCCTCAGCGTCGGGCGGGGAGACCCAGTACTTC	CASSLASASGGETQYF
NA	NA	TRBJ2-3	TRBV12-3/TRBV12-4	TGTGCCAGCGCCTCCTCCCCGGGAACTGCAGATACGCAGTATTTT	CASASSPGTADTQYF
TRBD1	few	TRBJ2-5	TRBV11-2	TGTGCCAGCAGCTTGCTAGGACAGGGGGAAGAGACCCAGTACTTC	CASSLLGQGEETQYF
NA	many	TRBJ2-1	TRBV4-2	TGTGCCAGCAGGCTAGGATCGGGAAGCAATGAGCAGTTCTTC	CASRLGSGSNEQFF
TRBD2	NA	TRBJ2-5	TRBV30	TGTGCCTGGAACTCTAAGGCGGGAGGGAAAGAGACCCAGTACTTC	CAWNSKAGGKETQYF
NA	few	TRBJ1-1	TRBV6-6	TGTGCCAGCAGCCAGGGGTTTGGCACTGAAGCTTTCTTT	CASSQGFGTEAFF
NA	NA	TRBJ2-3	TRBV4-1	TGCGCCAGCAGCCAGTATGACGGGGATAGCACAGATACGCAGTATTTT	CASSQYDGDSTDTQYF
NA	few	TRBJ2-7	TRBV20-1	TGCAGTGCCGCCTCTGGGACACTTTCCTACGAGCAGTACTTC	CSAASGTLSYEQYF
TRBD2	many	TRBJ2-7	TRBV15	TGTGCCACCAGCAGGGAGGCTAGCGGGGGCTACGAGCAGTACTTC	CATSREASGGYEQYF
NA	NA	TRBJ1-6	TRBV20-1	TGCAGTGCTAGAGTGACAAGCGAGAATTCACCCCTCCACTTT	CSARVTSENSPLHF
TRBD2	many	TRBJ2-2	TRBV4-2	TGTGCCAGCAGCCAAGCCGGGGGGGGGGCGAACACCGGGGAGCTGTTTTTT	CASSQAGGGANTGELFF
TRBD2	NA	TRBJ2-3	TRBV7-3	TGTGCCAGCAGCTCGGGTGGGGGAGGGCCCTCAGATACGCAGTATTTT	CASSSGGGGPSDTQYF
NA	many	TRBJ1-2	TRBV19	TGTGCCAGTAGTTCCGGGGGCGTAGGGGACCCTTTCGTCTATGGCTACACCTTC	CASSSGGVGDPFVYGYTF
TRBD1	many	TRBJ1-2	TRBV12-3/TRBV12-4	TGTGCCAGCAGCCGGGGACAGGCTAGTTATGGCTACACCTTC	CASSRGQASYGYTF
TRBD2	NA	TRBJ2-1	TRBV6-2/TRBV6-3	TGTGCCAGCAGTTACTCGAGTCGGGGGGGCTTTGAGCAGTTCTTC	CASSYSSRGGFEQFF
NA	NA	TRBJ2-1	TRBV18	TGTGCCAGCTCACCAGGGGATATCATCTTGGCAGGGGTGATTTTC	CASSPGDIILAGVIF
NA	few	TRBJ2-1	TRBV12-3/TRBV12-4	TGTGCCGACGGGCCAGGACCTTTAGCAGCTGAGCAGTTCTTC	CADGPGPLAAEQFF
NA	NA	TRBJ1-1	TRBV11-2	TGTGCCAGCAGCTTAGCTTGGGGGCGCAATTCCGGTGGTGAAGCTTTCTTT	CASSLAWGRNSGGEAFF
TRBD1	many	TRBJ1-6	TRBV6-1	TGTGCCAGCAGTAAATCCGGGACAGGGGCCAGATCGTGGAATTCACCCCTCCACTTT	CASSKSGTGARSWNSPLHF
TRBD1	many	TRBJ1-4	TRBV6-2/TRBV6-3	TGTGCCAGCAACGACAGGGGAGATGAAAAACTGTTTTTT	CASNDRGDEKLFF
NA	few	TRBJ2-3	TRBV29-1	TGCAGCGGGGGTCCGCAATCCGCAGATACGCAGTATTTT	CSGGPQSADTQYF
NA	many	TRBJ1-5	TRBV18	TGTGCCAGCTCAACAGGGTCGGAGCAGCCCCAGCATTTT	CASSTGSEQPQHF
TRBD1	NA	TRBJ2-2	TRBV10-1	TGCGCCAGCACTGAGGGGGCGCCCGGGGAGCTGTTTTTT	CASTEGAPGELFF
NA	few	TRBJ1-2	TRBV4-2	TGTGCCAGCAGCTCCTGGCCGGAGGACGGGGACTACACCTTC	CASSSWPEDGDYTF
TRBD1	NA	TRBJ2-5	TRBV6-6	TGTGCCAGCAGTTACTCTAAAGGGACAGGGGAGACCCAGTACTTC	CASSYSKGTGETQYF
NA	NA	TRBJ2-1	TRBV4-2	TGTGCCAGCAGCCAAGAGCGAACTCTCGGGACTGAGCAGTTCTTC	CASSQERTLGTEQFF
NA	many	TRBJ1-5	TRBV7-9	TGTGCCAGCAGCTCAGGCCACAATCAGCCCCAGCATTTT	CASSSGHNQPQHF